In its sample, the clone carrying this TCR beta chain was seen a few times. The source of the sample is a study of T-cell reconstitution after alpha-beta-depleted transplantation in children. The library targeted TCRbeta and was prepared with unique molecular identifiers. TCRdb recomputed calls from the PCR reads with MiXCR, one row per CDR3 protein. The sample lists 600,000 to 700,000 distinct CDR3 sequences, approximately 15% occurring once. The J segment lost 5 bases and the V segment lost 5 bases, leaving 17 bases of the junction unmatched. In germline, CDR1 is PRHDT, CDR2 FYEKMQ (reference sequence). The CDR3 covers 17 residues.

The V gene is TRBV13, the J gene TRBJ2-5, with TRBD1 matching over 7 bases. The source was PBMCs from the stem cell graft donor, collected from the stem cell graft. The origin of this receptor is a human donor who donated a stem cell graft to a child with acute myeloid leukemia. Written as DNA, the CDR3 is TGTGCCAGCAGCCCAAGACAGGGATGGGCAGAGATGGAGACCCAGTACTTC. Translating it yields CASSPRQGWAEMETQYF. The full variable domain, rest sourced from reference TRBV13 and TRBJ2-5, is AAGVIQSPRHLIKEKRETATLKCYPIPRHDTVYWYQQGPGQDPQFLISFYEKMQSDKGSIPDRFSAQQFSDYHSELNMSSLELGDSALYFCASSPRQGWAEMETQYFGPGTRLLVL.